This is a list of T cell receptor beta chains from one sample in a study of response to subunit inactivated influenza vaccine. TCRdb recomputed calls from the RT-PCR reads with MiXCR, one row per CDR3 protein. The data hold around 490,000 distinct CDR3 sequences, with around 8% observed a single time. The specimen was PBMCs from blood, collected 23 months after vaccination. All receptors derive from a man between 45 and 75 years old who received an inactivated influenza vaccine. The CDR3 runs from the conserved cysteine through the conserved F or W. A D gene is named only where the DNA matches it firmly. Some rows have no size entry. The others give once, few or many, or a class for an expanded clone.

clone size | D gene | J gene | V gene | CDR3 protein | CDR3 DNA
many | . | TRBJ2-1 | TRBV12-3/TRBV12-4 | CASSLSREYEQFF | TGTGCCAGCAGTTTAAGCAGGGAGTATGAGCAGTTCTTC
. | TRBD2 | TRBJ2-1 | TRBV20-1 | CSASLTLAGKPNEQFF | TGCAGTGCTAGTCTTACGCTAGCGGGAAAACCCAATGAGCAGTTCTTC
many | TRBD1 | TRBJ2-2 | TRBV10-3 | CAIRSGGTGELFF | TGTGCCATCAGGTCAGGGGGCACCGGGGAGCTGTTTTTT
many | TRBD1 | TRBJ2-3 | TRBV20-1 | CSARPRDRVRPDTQYF | TGCAGTGCTAGACCTCGGGACAGGGTGAGACCAGATACGCAGTATTTT
once | TRBD2 | TRBJ2-3 | TRBV5-5 | CASGRTSPFTDTQYF | TGTGCCAGCGGCCGGACTAGCCCCTTTACAGATACGCAGTATTTT
many | TRBD1 | TRBJ1-2 | TRBV9 | CASSTGTGGAVGGYTF | TGTGCCAGCAGCACCGGGACAGGGGGCGCTGTAGGTGGCTACACCTTC
. | . | TRBJ1-5 | TRBV12-3/TRBV12-4 | CASSKQGPNQPQHF | TGTGCCAGCAGTAAACAGGGCCCCAATCAGCCCCAGCATTTT
. | TRBD1 | TRBJ1-2 | TRBV4-2 | CASSHPGTGGFGYTF | TGTGCCAGCAGCCACCCCGGGACAGGGGGCTTTGGCTACACCTTC
many | . | TRBJ2-3 | TRBV4-2 | CASSQGIRPSTDTQYF | TGTGCCAGCAGCCAAGGGATTCGACCTAGCACAGATACGCAGTATTTT
many | . | TRBJ2-5 | TRBV28 | CASSLWGKETQYF | TGTGCCAGCAGTTTATGGGGGAAAGAGACCCAGTACTTC
. | . | TRBJ2-4 | TRBV20-1 | CSATTTDPFENIQYF | TGCAGTGCTACGACGACGGACCCTTTTGAGAACATTCAGTACTTC
. | . | TRBJ2-1 | TRBV20-1 | CSARDRQNSYNEQFF | TGCAGTGCTAGAGACCGACAGAACTCCTACAATGAGCAGTTCTTC
. | TRBD2 | TRBJ2-1 | TRBV9 | CASSVVGTSGRASEQFF | TGTGCCAGCAGCGTAGTAGGGACTAGCGGGAGGGCCAGTGAGCAGTTCTTC
few | . | TRBJ1-1 | TRBV12-3/TRBV12-4 | CASNLRRTEAFF | TGTGCCAGCAATTTACGGAGAACTGAAGCTTTCTTT
few | . | TRBJ2-1 | TRBV5-1 | CASRPEGNSYNEQFF | TGCGCCAGCAGACCAGAGGGGAATTCCTACAATGAGCAGTTCTTC
. | . | TRBJ2-7 | TRBV2 | CASSVTGSYEQYF | TGTGCCAGCAGTGTTACGGGGTCCTACGAGCAGTACTTC
. | TRBD1 | TRBJ2-1 | TRBV5-1 | CASSEGQGQNNEQFF | TGCGCCAGCAGCGAGGGACAGGGTCAAAACAATGAGCAGTTCTTC
few | . | TRBJ2-4 | TRBV7-9 | CASSFGTLAKNIQYF | TGTGCCAGCAGCTTCGGCACTCTAGCCAAAAACATTCAGTACTTC
. | TRBD1 | TRBJ2-1 | TRBV6-1 | CASSHTGGRNEQFF | TGTGCCAGCAGTCATACAGGGGGGAGAAATGAGCAGTTCTTC
many | TRBD1 | TRBJ2-2 | TRBV12-3/TRBV12-4 | CASRPNHRGSGELFF | TGTGCCAGCAGACCAAACCACAGGGGATCCGGGGAGCTGTTTTTT
many | TRBD1 | TRBJ1-1 | TRBV5-1 | CASSLEVPGQGAGTEAFF | TGCGCCAGCAGCTTAGAAGTCCCGGGACAGGGGGCGGGCACTGAAGCTTTCTTT
few | . | TRBJ2-1 | TRBV28 | CASSSGRTGKGEQFF | TGTGCCAGCAGCTCAGGCAGGACCGGGAAGGGTGAGCAGTTCTTC
. | . | TRBJ1-1 | TRBV10-3 | CAISESVGPFEAFF | TGTGCCATCAGTGAGTCAGTGGGCCCCTTTGAAGCTTTCTTT
few | TRBD2 | TRBJ2-2 | TRBV5-1 | CASRPGGAGNTGELFF | TGCGCCAGCCGGCCCGGGGGGGCAGGCAACACCGGGGAGCTGTTTTTT
. | TRBD2 | TRBJ2-7 | TRBV12-3/TRBV12-4 | CASSLRYFGGRRGHEQYF | TGTGCCAGCAGTTTAAGGTATTTCGGCGGGAGGCGAGGCCACGAGCAGTACTTC
many | . | TRBJ2-1 | TRBV4-3 | CASSQEGVGGYNEQFF | TGCGCCAGCAGCCAAGAGGGGGTGGGGGGATACAATGAGCAGTTCTTC
. | TRBD1 | TRBJ1-5 | TRBV7-6 | CASSLDAQGDQPQHF | TGTGCCAGCAGCTTAGACGCACAGGGGGATCAGCCCCAGCATTTT
. | . | TRBJ2-3 | TRBV4-3 | CASSQDQRRDTQYF | TGCGCCAGCAGCCAAGATCAGCGGCGAGATACGCAGTATTTT
few | . | TRBJ2-3 | TRBV20-1 | CSPLQGTDTQYF | TGCAGCCCTTTACAGGGAACAGATACGCAGTATTTT
many | . | TRBJ2-7 | TRBV28 | CASRSTTYEQYF | TGTGCCAGCAGGTCCACAACCTACGAGCAGTACTTC